The 13 T cell receptor beta chains in this list originate from one sample, sequenced in a study of T cells after yellow fever vaccination. TCRdb reanalysed the 5' RACE reads using MiXCR and keeps one entry per CDR3 protein. The sample includes just over 300,000 distinct CDR3 sequences, approximately 3.9% seen only once; the top ten take about a quarter. The starting material was PBMCs, obtained on the day of the yellow fever booster vaccination. The receptors were gathered from a man aged 18 to 29 who received the YFV17D yellow fever vaccine.

CDR3 DNA: TGTGCCATCAGTGTAAGGGGGGGGGCTGAAGATACGCAGTATTTT. This translates into CAISVRGGAEDTQYF. The chain carries TRBV10-3 and TRBJ2-3, with TRBD2 as a possible D gene (7 bases). The germline V and J ends were trimmed by 4 bases and 5 bases, with 16 bases remaining between them. The length of the CDR3 is 15 residues. Germline CDR1 reads ENHRY; CDR2 reads SYGVKD.

This clonotype came up many times. The genes are TRBV12-3 or TRBV12-4 and TRBJ2-2; 7 bases fit TRBD2. V lost 3 bases and J lost 3; bases outside the gene matches: 10. The CDR3 is 17 amino acids. CDR3 nucleotides: TGTGCCAGCAGTTTTTGGGCGATAAGCGGGGACACCGGGGAGCTGTTTTTT. Protein: CASSFWAISGDTGELFF.

This clonotype was counted between two and nine times. The J gene is TRBJ2-7, the V gene TRBV20-1; unclear D gene. V was pared by 4 bases and J by 0 bases, with 10 bases between. The CDR3 extends over 13 amino acids. Germline V gives CDR1 DFQATT, CDR2 SNEGSKA (reference sequence). The CDR3 DNA sequence: TGCAGTGCTACTCCCGTCGACTCCTACGAGCAGTACGTC. This codes for CSATPVDSYEQYV.

The sample holds many counts of this clonotype. The chain carries TRBV5-1 and TRBJ2-3; TRBD1 is a possible D gene (6 bases). Germline V gives CDR1 SGHRS, CDR2 YFSETQ. V lost 4 bases and J 4 bases, leaving 10 bases between the germline ends. This CDR3 is 13 amino acids long. CDR3 loop: CASSGEGADTQYF. The CDR3 DNA follows: TGCGCCAGCAGCGGCGAGGGGGCAGATACGCAGTATTTT.

This clonotype was observed a few times. The V gene is TRBV20-1, the J gene TRBJ1-3; a weak D match, TRBD1 (5 bases). Looked up from germline, CDR1 is DFQATT and CDR2 is SNEGSKA (reference sequence). The CDR3 is 16 amino acids. V was shortened by 0 bases and J by 0 bases, with 12 bases between the two germline ends. The CDR3 loop reads CSARDPDRLSGNTIYF. DNA for the CDR3: TGCAGTGCTAGAGATCCCGACAGACTCTCTGGAAACACCATATATTTT.

This clonotype was seen more than once but under ten times. This rearrangement joins TRBV20-1 to TRBJ1-1; 11 positions match TRBD1. The CDR3 extends over 11 amino acids. Germline values: CDR1 DFQATT, CDR2 SNEGSKA (reference sequence). CDR3 nucleotides: TGCAGGGGGACAGGGGGCACTGAAGCTTTCTTT. Translating it yields CRGTGGTEAFF.

As to this clonotype: A single base separates this from a much larger clone, so it may be a read error. The chain recombines TRBV7-8 with TRBJ2-7; D possibly matches TRBD1 or TRBD2 (5 bases each). The CDR3 contains 11 residues. CDR1 is SGHVS and CDR2 is FQNEAQ in the germline V gene. The DNA of the CDR3 is TGTGCCAGCAGCTACGGGGCAGTAAAGGACGTC. This gives the protein CASSYGAVKDV.

The table lists this clonotype with a few counts. V is TRBV3-1 and J is TRBJ2-1, with 12 bases lining up with TRBD2. Germline V gives CDR1 LGHDT, CDR2 YNNKEL (reference sequence). This CDR3 is built from 17 residues. J was trimmed by 5 bases and V by 3 bases; bases with no gene match: 8. The CDR3 sequence is CASSHGLAGSADNEQFF. In DNA form, the CDR3 reads TGTGCCAGCAGCCACGGACTAGCGGGGAGCGCGGACAATGAGCAGTTCTTC.

This clonotype has only a few counts. The rearrangement links TRBV11-3 to TRBJ1-1; TRBD1 agrees at 8 bases. This CDR3 contains 17 residues. Germline V CDR1 and CDR2: SGHNT, YENEEA. Losses at the gene ends were 5 bases for V and 1 base for J; bases not matched to a gene: 12. CDR3 sequence reads: CASSPGDRFSPNTEAFF. For the CDR3, the DNA is TGTGCCAGCAGCCCCGGGGACAGGTTCTCTCCGAACACTGAAGCTTTCTTT.

This clonotype was detected ten times or more. The chain has TRBV29-1 and TRBJ1-1, with D perhaps TRBD1 (5 bases). The germline V gene encodes CDR1 SQVTM and CDR2 ANQGSEA. The CDR3 is 12 residues long. V lost 2 bases and J 7 bases, leaving 11 bases between the germline ends. The CDR3 spells CSVEQGGNEAFF. The DNA for the CDR3 is TGCAGCGTTGAACAGGGTGGCAATGAAGCTTTCTTT.

This clonotype came up a few times. The chain joins TRBV28 to TRBJ1-2; a weak D match, TRBD1 (6 bases). The CDR3 runs 14 residues. V was cut by 3 bases and J by 5 bases, with 13 bases left in between. Germline CDR1 and CDR2: MDHEN and SYDVKM. CDR3 nucleotide sequence: TGTGCCAGCAGTTTTCGGGGACACCAGTATGGCTACACCTTC. Amino acid sequence: CASSFRGHQYGYTF.

This clonotype was observed at least ten times. The genes are TRBV7-9 and TRBJ2-7; D not resolved. V was pared by 5 bases and J by 3 bases, with 11 bases between. CDR1 and CDR2 from the germline V gene are SEHNR and FQNEAQ (reference sequence). This CDR3 has 13 amino acids. The CDR3 DNA reads as TGTGCCAGCAGCCCCGACGGAGTCTACGAGCAGTACTTC. It translates to CASSPDGVYEQYF.

This chain links TRBV5-1 with TRBJ1-1; 9 nucleotides align to TRBD1. Germline V gives CDR1 SGHRS, CDR2 YFSETQ. After removal of 7 bases from V and 1 base from J, the junction contained 5 bases not matched to a gene. The CDR3 totals 14 residues. CDR3 loop: CASAPGQGNTEAFF. The CDR3 DNA reads as TGCGCCAGCGCCCCGGGACAGGGGAACACTGAAGCTTTCTTT.